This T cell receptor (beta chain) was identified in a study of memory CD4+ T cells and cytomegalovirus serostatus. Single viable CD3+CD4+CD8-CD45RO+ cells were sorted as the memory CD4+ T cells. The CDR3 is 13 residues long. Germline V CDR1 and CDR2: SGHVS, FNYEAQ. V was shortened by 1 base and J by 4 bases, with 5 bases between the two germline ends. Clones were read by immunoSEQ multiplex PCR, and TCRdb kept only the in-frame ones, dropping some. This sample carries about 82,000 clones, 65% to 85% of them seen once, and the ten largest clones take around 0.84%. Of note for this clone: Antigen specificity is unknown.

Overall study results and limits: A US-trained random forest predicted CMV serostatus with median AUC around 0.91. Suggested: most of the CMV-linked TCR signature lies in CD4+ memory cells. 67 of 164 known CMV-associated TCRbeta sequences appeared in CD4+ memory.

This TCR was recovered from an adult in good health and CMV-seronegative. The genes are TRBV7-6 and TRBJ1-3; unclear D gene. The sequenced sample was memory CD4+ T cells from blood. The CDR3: CASSLVGGNTIYF. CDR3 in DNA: TGTGCCAGCAGCTTAGTGGGCGGAAACACCATATATTTT.